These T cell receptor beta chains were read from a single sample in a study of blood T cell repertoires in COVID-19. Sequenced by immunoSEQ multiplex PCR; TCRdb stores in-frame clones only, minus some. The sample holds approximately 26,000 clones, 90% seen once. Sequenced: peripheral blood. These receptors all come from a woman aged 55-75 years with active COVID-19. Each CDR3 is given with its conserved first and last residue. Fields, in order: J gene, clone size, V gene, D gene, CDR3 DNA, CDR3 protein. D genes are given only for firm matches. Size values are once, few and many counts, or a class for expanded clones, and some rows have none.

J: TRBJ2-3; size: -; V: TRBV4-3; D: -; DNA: TGCGCCAGCAGCCAAGCGGAGGGTAAAAGCACAGATACGCAGTATTTT; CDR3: CASSQAEGKSTDTQYF
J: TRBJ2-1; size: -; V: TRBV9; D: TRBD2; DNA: TGTGCCAGCAGCGTAGGTCTAGGAGGACTAGCGGGGTACAATGAGCAGTTCTTC; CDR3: CASSVGLGGLAGYNEQFF
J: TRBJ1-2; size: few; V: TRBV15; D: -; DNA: TGTGCCACCAGCAGAGTAAGGGGGGGTGTGTATGGCTACACCTTC; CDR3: CATSRVRGGVYGYTF
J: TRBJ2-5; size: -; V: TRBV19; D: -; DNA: TGTGCCAGTAGTATCGGGGGAGGCCGCGAGACCCAGTACTTC; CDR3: CASSIGGGRETQYF
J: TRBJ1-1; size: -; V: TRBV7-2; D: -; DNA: TGTGCCAGCAGCTTAACCGTTTGGGAGTACGTGAACACTGAAGCTTTCTTT; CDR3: CASSLTVWEYVNTEAFF
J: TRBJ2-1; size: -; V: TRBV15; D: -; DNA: TGTGCCACCAGCAATTTACAGGATTTGGTGCAGTTCTTC; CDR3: CATSNLQDLVQFF
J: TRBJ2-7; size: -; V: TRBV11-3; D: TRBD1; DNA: TGTGCCAGCAGCCCTAACACAGGGGTCAAGCCCTACGAGCAGTACTTC; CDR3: CASSPNTGVKPYEQYF
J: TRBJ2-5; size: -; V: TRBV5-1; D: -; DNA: TGCGCCAGCAGGGCCCTCGGACTGGAAGAGACCCAGTACTTC; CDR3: CASRALGLEETQYF
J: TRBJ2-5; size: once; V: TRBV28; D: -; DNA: TGTGCCAGCAAGCGTCCAGTCGGGAGTGCGGAGACCCAGTACTTC; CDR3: CASKRPVGSAETQYF
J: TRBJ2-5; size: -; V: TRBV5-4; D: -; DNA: TGTGCCAGCAGCCCTAGAGATCAAGAGACCCAGTACTTC; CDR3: CASSPRDQETQYF
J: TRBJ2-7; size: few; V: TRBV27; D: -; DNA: TGTGCCAGCAGTTTCAGGGTGGGTGTATACGAGCAGTACTTC; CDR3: CASSFRVGVYEQYF
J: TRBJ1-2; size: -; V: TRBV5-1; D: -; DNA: TGCGCCAGCAGCTCTCAGGGCAGTTCCTATGGCTACACCTTC; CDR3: CASSSQGSSYGYTF
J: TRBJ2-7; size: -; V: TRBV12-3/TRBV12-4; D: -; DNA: TGTGCCAGCAGTTTATGGCGGTCCGCGCAGTACTTC; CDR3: CASSLWRSAQYF
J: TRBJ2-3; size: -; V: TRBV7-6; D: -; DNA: TGTGCCAGCAGCTTACTTGCAGGCGCCGTTTCAGATACGCAGTATTTT; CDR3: CASSLLAGAVSDTQYF
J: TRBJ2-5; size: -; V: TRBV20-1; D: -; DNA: TGCAGTGCTGCGGAAGAAGAGACCCAGTACTTC; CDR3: CSAAEEETQYF
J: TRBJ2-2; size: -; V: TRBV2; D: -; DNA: TGTGCCAGCAACGGTATTTCGAACACCGGGGAGCTGTTTTTT; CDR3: CASNGISNTGELFF
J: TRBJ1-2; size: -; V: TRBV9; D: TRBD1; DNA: TGTGCCAGCAGCGTAGTGAGGGGGGAGCCAGGGGGCAGCTATGGCTACACCTTC; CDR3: CASSVVRGEPGGSYGYTF
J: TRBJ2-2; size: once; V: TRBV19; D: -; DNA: TGTGCCAGTAGCAGTTACGGGTGGGGCGCCGGGGAGCTGTTTTTT; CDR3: CASSSYGWGAGELFF
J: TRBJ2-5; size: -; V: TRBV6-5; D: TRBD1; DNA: TGTGCCAGCAGTTTCGGACAGGGGTTGGAGACCCAGTACTTC; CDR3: CASSFGQGLETQYF
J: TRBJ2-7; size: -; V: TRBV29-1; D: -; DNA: TGCAGCGTTGAACGTGACATGTGGTCCGAGCAGTACTTC; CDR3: CSVERDMWSEQYF
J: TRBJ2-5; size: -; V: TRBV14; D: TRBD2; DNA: TGTGCCAGCAGCCAAGTGGCAGTTAACGGGAGGTGGGAGACCCAGTACTTC; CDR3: CASSQVAVNGRWETQYF
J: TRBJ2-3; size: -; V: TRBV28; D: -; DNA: TGTGCCAGCAGCCGGAACAGGCACCGCACAGATACGCAGTATTTT; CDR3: CASSRNRHRTDTQYF
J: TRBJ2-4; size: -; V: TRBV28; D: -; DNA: TGTGCCAGCAGTTCACCAGGGTCTCCCAAAAACATTCAGTACTTC; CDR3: CASSSPGSPKNIQYF
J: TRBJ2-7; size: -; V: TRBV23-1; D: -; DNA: TGCGCCAGCAGTCAACTCTACAGCCTCTACGAGCAGTACTTC; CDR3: CASSQLYSLYEQYF
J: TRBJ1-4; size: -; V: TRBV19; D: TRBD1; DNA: TGTGCCAGTAAAGACAGGGCCGCAACTAATGAAAAACTGTTTTTT; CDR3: CASKDRAATNEKLFF
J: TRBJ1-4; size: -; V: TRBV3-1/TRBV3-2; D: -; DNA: TGTGCCAGCAGCCAAGTAGGGGTGGGGCTGGAAAAACTGTTTTTT; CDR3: CASSQVGVGLEKLFF
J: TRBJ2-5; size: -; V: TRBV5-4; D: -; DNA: TGTGCCAGCAGCCCGCGCACCGGTGAGACCCAGTACTTC; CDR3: CASSPRTGETQYF
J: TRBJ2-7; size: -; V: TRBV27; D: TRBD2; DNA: TGTGCCAGCAGTTTTAAGGGACTAGCGGGATACGAGCAGTACTTC; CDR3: CASSFKGLAGYEQYF
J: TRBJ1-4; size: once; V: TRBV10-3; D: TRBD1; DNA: TGTGCCATCAGTGATGGTACCGGGACAGGAAATGAAAAACTGTTTTTT; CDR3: CAISDGTGTGNEKLFF
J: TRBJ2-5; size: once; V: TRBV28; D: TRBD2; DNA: TGTGCCAGCAGTTTGAGATTGTCTAGCGGGAGGAAAGAGACCCAGTACTTC; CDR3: CASSLRLSSGRKETQYF
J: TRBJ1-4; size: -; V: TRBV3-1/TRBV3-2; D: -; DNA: TGTGCCAGCAGCCAAGGGGGGAGGGCTAATGAAAAACTGTTTTTT; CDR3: CASSQGGRANEKLFF
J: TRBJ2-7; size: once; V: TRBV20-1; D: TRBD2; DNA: TGCAGTGCTAGTCGGCTAGCGGGAGACCCCTTCTCCTACGAGCAGTACTTC; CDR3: CSASRLAGDPFSYEQYF
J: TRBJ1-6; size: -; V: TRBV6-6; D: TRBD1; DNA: TGTGCCAGCAGTCACGGGACAGGAGGAACACCCCTCCACTTT; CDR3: CASSHGTGGTPLHF
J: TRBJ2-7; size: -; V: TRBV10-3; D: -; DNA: TGTGCCATCAGTGCTAGCGAGGTTGCGAGCTACGAGCAGTACTTC; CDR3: CAISASEVASYEQYF
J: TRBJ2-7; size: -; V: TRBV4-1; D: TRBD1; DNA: TGCGCCAGCAGCCAACCATGGGACAGTGTGTACGAGCAGTACTTC; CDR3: CASSQPWDSVYEQYF
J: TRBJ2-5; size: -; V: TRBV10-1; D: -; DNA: TGCGCCAGCCCCGGGGTGGAGACCCAGTACTTC; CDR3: CASPGVETQYF
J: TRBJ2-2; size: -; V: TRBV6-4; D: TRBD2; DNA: TGTGCCAGCAGTAAAGGGACTAGCGACCCCGGGGAGCTGTTTTTT; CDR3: CASSKGTSDPGELFF
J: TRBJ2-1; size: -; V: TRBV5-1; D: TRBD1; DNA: TGCGCCAGCAGCTTTTCGCCTCCCTCCAGGGGGAATGAGCAGTTCTTC; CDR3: CASSFSPPSRGNEQFF
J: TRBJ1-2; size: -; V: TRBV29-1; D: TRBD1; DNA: TGCAGCGGGCGGGACAGCACTAACTATGGCTACACCTTC; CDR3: CSGRDSTNYGYTF
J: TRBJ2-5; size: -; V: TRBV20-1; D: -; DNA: TGCAGTGGTCAGATCCAAGAGACCCAGTACTTC; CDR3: CSGQIQETQYF
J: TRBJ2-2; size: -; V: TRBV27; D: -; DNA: TGTGCCAGCAGTGGGACCGCCGGAGGGACCGGGGAGCTGTTTTTT; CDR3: CASSGTAGGTGELFF
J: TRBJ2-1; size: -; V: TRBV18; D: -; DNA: TGTGCCAGCTCAAGCCAAAACTCCTACAATGAGCAGTTCTTC; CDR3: CASSSQNSYNEQFF
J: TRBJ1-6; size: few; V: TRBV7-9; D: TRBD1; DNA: TGTGCCAGCAGCTCAGGGGGTGGGAATTCACCCCTCCACTTT; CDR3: CASSSGGGNSPLHF
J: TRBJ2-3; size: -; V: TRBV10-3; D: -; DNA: TGTGCCATGGCCGGGGTGCCCACAGATACGCAGTATTTT; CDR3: CAMAGVPTDTQYF
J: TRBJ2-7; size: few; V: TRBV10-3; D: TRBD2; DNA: TGTGCCATCAGGTGGATTAGCGGGAGCCAGCAGTACTTC; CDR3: CAIRWISGSQQYF
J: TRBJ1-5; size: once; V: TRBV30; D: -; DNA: TGTGCCTGGAGGGAAAGTGGAGATCAGCCCCAGCATTTT; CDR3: CAWRESGDQPQHF
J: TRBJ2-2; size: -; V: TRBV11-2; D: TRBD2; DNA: TGTGCCAGCAGCTTAGTTCCCCCGGGACTAATCACCGGGGAGCTGTTTTTT; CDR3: CASSLVPPGLITGELFF
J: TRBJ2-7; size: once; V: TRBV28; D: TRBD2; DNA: TGTGCCAGCAGTTTAGTGGGAGGGCCCGACGAGCAGTACTTC; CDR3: CASSLVGGPDEQYF
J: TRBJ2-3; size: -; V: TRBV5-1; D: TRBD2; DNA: TGCGCCAGCAGACTAGCGGGAGATACGCAGTATTTT; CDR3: CASRLAGDTQYF
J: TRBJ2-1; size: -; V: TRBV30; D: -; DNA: TGTGCCTGGGGTGGACTAATGGAAGACAATGAGCAGTTCTTC; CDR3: CAWGGLMEDNEQFF
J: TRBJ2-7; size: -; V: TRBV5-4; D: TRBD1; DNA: TGTGCCAGCAGCCTGGACAGGGGTTACAACGAGCAGTACTTC; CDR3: CASSLDRGYNEQYF
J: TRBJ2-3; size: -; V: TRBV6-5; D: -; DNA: TGTGCCAGCAGTACAGCCCCTTGGGCAGATACGCAGTATTTT; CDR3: CASSTAPWADTQYF